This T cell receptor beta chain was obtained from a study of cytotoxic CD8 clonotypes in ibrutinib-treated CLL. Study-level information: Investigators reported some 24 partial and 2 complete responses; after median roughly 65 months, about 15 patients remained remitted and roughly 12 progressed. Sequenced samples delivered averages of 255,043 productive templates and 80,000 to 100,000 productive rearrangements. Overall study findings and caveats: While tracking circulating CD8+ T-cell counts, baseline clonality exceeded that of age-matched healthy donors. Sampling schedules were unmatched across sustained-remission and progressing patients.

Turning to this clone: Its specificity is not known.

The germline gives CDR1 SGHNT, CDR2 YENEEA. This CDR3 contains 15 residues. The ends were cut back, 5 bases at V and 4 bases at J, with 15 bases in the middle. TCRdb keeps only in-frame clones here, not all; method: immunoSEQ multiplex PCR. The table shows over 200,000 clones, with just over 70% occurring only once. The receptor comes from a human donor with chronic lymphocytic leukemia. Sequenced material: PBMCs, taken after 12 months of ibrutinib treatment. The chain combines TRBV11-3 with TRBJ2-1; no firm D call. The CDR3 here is CASSLAGRFYNEQFF. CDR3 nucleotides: TGTGCCAGCAGCCTGGCCGGGCGCTTTTACAATGAGCAGTTCTTC. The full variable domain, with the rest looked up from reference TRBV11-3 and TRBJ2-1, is EAGVVQSPRYKIIEKKQPVAFWCNPISGHNTLYWYLQNLGQGPELLIRYENEEAVDDSQLPKDRFSAERLKGVDSTLKIQPAELGDSAVYLCASSLAGRFYNEQFFGPGTRLTVL.